The text below deals with one T cell receptor (beta chain). Its target is unknown. PCR involved 60 Vbeta and 13 Jbeta primers. Sequencing was performed with immunoSEQ multiplex PCR; in TCRdb, only in-frame clones are kept and a portion is missing. The sample carries approximately 88,000 clones, under 80% recorded once. This CDR3 region has 15 residues. The V and J ends lost 3 bases and 6 bases respectively, with 14 bases between them. Per germline, CDR1 LNHDA and CDR2 SQIVND (reference sequence). This specimen belongs to a study of cytomegalovirus exposure and HLA in healthy donors. Study results and caveats: Most sequenced TCRs were rare (though some public TCRs occurred in many donors). CMV serostatus was the only immune exposure information that was available.

The sequenced sample consisted of PBMCs. V usage is TRBV19 and J usage is TRBJ2-2; a possible D gene is TRBD2 (6 bases). The receptor comes from a man aged 50 to 59 in good health and CMV-seropositive. CDR3 nucleotides: TGTGCCAGTAGTATCGCGGGGACCGTCCCCGGGGAGCTGTTTTTT. Translating it yields CASSIAGTVPGELFF.